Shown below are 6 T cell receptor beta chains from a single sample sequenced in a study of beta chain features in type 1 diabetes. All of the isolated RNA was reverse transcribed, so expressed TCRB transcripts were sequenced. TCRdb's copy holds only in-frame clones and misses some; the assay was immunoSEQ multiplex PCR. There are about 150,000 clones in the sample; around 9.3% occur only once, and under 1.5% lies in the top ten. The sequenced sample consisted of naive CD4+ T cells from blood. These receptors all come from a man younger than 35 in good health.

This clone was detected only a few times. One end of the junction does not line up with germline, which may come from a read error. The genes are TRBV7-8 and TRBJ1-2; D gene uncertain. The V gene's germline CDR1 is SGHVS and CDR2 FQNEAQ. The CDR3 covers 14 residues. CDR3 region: CASSLEVGNYVYTF. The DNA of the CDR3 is TGTGCCAGCAGCTTAGAAGTTGGAAACTATGTCTACACCTTC.

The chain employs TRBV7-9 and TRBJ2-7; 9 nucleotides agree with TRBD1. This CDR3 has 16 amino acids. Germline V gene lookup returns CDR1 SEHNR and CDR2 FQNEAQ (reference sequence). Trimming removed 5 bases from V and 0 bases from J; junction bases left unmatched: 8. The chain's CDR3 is CASSPPTGQGSYEQYF. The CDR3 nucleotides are TGTGCCAGCAGCCCCCCCACGGGACAGGGCTCCTACGAGCAGTACTTC. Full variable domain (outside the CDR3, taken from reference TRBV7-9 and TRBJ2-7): DTGVSQNPRHKITKRGQNVTFRCDPISEHNRLYWYRQTLGQGPEFLTYFQNEAQLEKSRLLSDRFSAERPKGSFSTLEIQRTEQGDSAMYLCASSPPTGQGSYEQYFGPGTRLTVT.

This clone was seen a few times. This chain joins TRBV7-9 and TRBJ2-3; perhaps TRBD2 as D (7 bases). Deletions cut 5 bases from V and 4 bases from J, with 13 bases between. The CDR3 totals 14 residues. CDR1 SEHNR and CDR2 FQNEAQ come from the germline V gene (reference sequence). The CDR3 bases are TGTGCCAGCAGCCCGAGGGGGGGCTCAGATACGCAGTATTTT. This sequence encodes CASSPRGGSDTQYF.

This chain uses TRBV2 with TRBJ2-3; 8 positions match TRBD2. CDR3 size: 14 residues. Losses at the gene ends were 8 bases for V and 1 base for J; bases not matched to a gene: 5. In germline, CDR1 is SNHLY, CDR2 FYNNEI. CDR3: CASAPGGRTDTQYF. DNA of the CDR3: TGTGCCAGCGCACCGGGGGGGCGCACAGATACGCAGTATTTT.

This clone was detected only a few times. The CDR3 sequence: CASSYRLKAYGYTF. CDR3 DNA sequence: TGTGCCAGCAGCTATAGACTGAAAGCCTATGGCTACACCTTC. The chain has TRBV5-6 and TRBJ1-2; D gene unclear. V gave up 3 bases and J gave up 4 bases, with 13 bases separating them. Germline CDR1 reads SGHDT; CDR2 reads YYEEEE. The CDR3 extends over 14 amino acids.

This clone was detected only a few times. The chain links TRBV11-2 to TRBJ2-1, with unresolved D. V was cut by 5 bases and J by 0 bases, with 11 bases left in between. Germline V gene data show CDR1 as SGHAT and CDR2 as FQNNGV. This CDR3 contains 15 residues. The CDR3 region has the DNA TGTGCCAGCAGCCCAATTTCCCACTCCTACAATGAGCAGTTCTTC. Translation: CASSPISHSYNEQFF.